The clone carrying this T cell receptor (beta chain) was seen ten or more times. Trimming shortened V by 5 bases and J by 8 bases, and 15 bases separated the two germline ends. Germline V CDR1 and CDR2: SGHTA, FQGTGA. The CDR3 covers 13 residues. The data originate from a study of T cells in Graves' hyperthyroidism and ophthalmopathy. Amplification targeted TCR beta CDR3 regions from RNA transcripts. The TCR CDR3 first-round RT-PCR relied on the HTBI primer set. TCRdb fed the multiplex PCR reads into MiXCR, producing one record per CDR3 protein. The sample has about 46,000 distinct CDR3 sequences; 45% to 50% are singletons.

Sequencing input: peripheral blood or thyroid tissue (not recorded which). The chain joins TRBV7-3 to TRBJ1-2, with D perhaps matching TRBD1 (5 bases). The source is a woman in her 50s with Graves' hyperthyroidism. CDR3 nucleotides: TGTGCCAGCAGCCCCGGACATGGCGGCGGCTACACCTTC. Residues: CASSPGHGGGYTF.